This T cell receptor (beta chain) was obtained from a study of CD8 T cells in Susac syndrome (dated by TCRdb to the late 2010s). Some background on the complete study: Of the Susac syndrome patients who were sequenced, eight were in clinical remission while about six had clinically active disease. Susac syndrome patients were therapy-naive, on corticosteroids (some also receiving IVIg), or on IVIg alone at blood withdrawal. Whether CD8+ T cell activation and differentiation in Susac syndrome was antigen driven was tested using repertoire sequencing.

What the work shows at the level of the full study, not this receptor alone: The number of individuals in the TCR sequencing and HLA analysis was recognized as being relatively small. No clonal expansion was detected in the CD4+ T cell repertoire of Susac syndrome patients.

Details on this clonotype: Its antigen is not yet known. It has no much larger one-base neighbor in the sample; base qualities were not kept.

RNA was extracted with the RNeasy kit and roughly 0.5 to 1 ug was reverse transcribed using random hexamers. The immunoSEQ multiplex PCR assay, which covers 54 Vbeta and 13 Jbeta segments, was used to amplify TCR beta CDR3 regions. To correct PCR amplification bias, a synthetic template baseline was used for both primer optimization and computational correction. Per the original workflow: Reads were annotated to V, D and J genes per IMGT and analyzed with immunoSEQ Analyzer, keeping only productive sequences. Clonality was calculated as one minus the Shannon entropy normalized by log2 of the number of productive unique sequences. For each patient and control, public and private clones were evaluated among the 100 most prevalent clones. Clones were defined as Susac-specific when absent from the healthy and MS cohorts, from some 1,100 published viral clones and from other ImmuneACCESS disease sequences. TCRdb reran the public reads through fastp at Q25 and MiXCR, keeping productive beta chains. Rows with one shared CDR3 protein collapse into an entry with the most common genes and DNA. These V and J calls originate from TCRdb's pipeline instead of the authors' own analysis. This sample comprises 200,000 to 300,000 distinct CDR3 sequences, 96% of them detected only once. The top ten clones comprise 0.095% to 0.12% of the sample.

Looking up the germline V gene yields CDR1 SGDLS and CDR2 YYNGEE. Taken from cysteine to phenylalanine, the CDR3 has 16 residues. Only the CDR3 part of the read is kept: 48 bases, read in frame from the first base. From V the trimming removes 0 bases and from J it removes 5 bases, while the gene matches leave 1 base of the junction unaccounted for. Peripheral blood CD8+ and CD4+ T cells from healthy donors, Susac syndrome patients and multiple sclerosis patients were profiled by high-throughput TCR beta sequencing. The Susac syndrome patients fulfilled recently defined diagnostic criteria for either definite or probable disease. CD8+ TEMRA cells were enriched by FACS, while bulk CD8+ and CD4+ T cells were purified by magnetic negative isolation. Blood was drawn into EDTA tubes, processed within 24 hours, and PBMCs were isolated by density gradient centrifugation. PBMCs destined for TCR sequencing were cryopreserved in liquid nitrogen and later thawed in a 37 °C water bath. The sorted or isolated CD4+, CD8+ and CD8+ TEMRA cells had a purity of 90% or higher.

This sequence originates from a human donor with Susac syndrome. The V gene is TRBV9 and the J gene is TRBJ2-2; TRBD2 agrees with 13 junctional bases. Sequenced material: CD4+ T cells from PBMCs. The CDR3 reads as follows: CASSVGTSGRTGELFF. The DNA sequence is TGTGCCAGCAGCGTAGGGACTAGCGGGAGAACCGGGGAGCTGTTTTTT.